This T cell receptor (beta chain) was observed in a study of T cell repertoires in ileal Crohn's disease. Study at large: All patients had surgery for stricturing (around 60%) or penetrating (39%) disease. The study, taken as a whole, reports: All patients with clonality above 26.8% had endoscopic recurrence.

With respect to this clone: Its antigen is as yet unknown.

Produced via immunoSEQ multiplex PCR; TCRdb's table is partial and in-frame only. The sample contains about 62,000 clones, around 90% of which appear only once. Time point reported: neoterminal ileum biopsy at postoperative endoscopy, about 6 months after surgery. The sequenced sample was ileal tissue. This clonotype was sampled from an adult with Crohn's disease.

This CDR3 reads CASSLGLAGPNEQFF. The CDR3 DNA follows: TGTGCCAGCAGTTTAGGCCTAGCGGGGCCCAATGAGCAGTTCTTC. The gene calls are TRBV28 and TRBJ2-1; TRBD2 agrees at 9 bases. Trimming cost V 2 bases and J 6 bases; bases outside gene matches: 5. The CDR3 sequence is 15 residues long. CDR1 and CDR2 from the germline V gene are MDHEN and SYDVKM.